This section outlines one TCR beta chain sequence together with its context. Antigen: not known. Between the trimmed V and J ends, which lost 2 bases and 5 bases, there was a span of 13 bases. CDR3 length equals 14 residues. The germline gives CDR1 ENHRY, CDR2 SYGVKD. These data originate in a study of cytomegalovirus exposure and HLA in healthy donors. Overall study results and limits: A later analysis reportedly found that, within productive TCRs, an Asian-associated ancestry cluster had fewer N-insertions than the mean observed across the approximately 600 donors.

The PCR had 60 Vbeta and 13 Jbeta primers. Libraries were prepared by immunoSEQ multiplex PCR; TCRdb keeps only in-frame clonotypes and omits some of them. The sample holds over 200,000 clones, about 84% seen once. Sequencing was performed on PBMCs. This TCR came from a human donor in good health. V and J are TRBV10-3 and TRBJ2-7; possible D gene TRBD1, 5 bases. CDR3 residues: CAISERDRWDEQYF. The CDR3 DNA reads as TGTGCCATCAGTGAGCGTGACAGATGGGACGAGCAGTACTTC.